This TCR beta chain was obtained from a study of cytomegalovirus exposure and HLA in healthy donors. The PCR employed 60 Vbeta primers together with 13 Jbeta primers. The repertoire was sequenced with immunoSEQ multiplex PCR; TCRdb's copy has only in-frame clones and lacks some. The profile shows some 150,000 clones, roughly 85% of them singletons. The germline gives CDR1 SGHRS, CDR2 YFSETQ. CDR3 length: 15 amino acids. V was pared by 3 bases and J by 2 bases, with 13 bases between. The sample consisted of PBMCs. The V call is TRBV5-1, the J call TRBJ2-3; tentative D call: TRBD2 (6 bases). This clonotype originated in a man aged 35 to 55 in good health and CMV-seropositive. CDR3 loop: CASSSGSSLTDTQYF. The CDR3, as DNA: TGCGCCAGCAGCTCCGGGAGTTCTCTCACAGATACGCAGTATTTT.